This TCR beta chain was recorded in a study of early T cells in non-severe SARS-CoV-2 infection. Study context: Sequencing used unsorted whole-blood bulk RNA, so chains lack pairing.

This clonotype appeared many times. Germline V gene sequence: CDR1 SEHNR, CDR2 FQNEAQ (reference sequence). V lost 4 bases to trimming and J lost 4 bases; unmatched junction nucleotides: 3. The CDR3 is 14 residues long. TCRdb reprocessed the 5' RACE reads via MiXCR and lists one record per CDR3 protein. The sample shows around 27,000 distinct CDR3 sequences, roughly a tenth of them seen only once. The sample was whole blood. The clonotype was recovered from an adult who was a healthcare worker with PCR-confirmed SARS-CoV-2 infection or an uninfected control (not recorded which). The chain employs TRBV7-9 and TRBJ2-3; TRBD2 agrees at 9 bases. The CDR3: CASSSRGGADTQYF. The CDR3 nucleotides read TGTGCCAGCAGCTCGCGGGGGGGCGCAGATACGCAGTATTTT.